The 2 T cell receptor beta chains below were found in one sample sequenced in a study of cytomegalovirus exposure and HLA in healthy donors. With 60 Vbeta and 13 Jbeta primers, the PCR was carried out. Repertoires were generated with immunoSEQ multiplex PCR, while TCRdb's copy carries only in-frame clones and drops some. The sample yields roughly 110,000 clones, roughly four fifths seen once. Sequenced material: PBMCs. These receptors were taken from a man between 18 and 35 years old in good health and CMV-seronegative.

V usage is TRBV7-2 and J usage is TRBJ1-2; 9 bases map to TRBD1. Losses at the gene ends were 5 bases for V and 4 bases for J; bases not matched to a gene: 2. From germline, CDR1 is SGHTA and CDR2 FQGNSA. The CDR3 loop spans 13 amino acids. CDR3 in amino acids: CASSQTGGYGYTF. The DNA for the CDR3 is TGTGCCAGCAGCCAGACAGGGGGCTATGGCTACACCTTC.

This clone was observed a single time. V gene TRBV6-1 combines with J gene TRBJ2-5; 7 nucleotides line up with TRBD1. The DNA end lines up better with TRBJ2-7; the J call may be wrong. The CDR3 length is 15 residues. CDR1 and CDR2 (germline): MNHNS, SASEGT. The DNA for the CDR3 is TGTGCCAGCAGTGAAGCCGACAGGGCGACCTACGAGCAGTACTTC. Amino acids: CASSEADRATYEQYF.